The entry below gives a single TCR beta chain sequence along with its context. Only in-frame clones appear in the TCRdb table, and some are missing; sequencing was by immunoSEQ multiplex PCR. Altogether some 86,000 clones are present, around 88% being singletons, with the ten largest covering over 1.2%. This specimen comes from a study of OX40 agonist ivuxolimab in advanced cancers. The V end lost 4 bases, the J end lost 4 bases, and 10 bases lay between the germline ends. The length of the CDR3 is 14 residues. Germline V gene lookup returns CDR1 SEHNR and CDR2 FQNEAQ (reference sequence). Sequenced here: CD4+ or CD8+ T cells sorted from blood, sampled in a trial of the OX40 agonist ivuxolimab. The chain couples TRBV7-9 to TRBJ2-2, with unresolved D. The origin of this receptor is an adult with an advanced solid tumor such as melanoma, head and neck, liver or kidney cancer. This CDR3 reads CASSSLDLTGELFF. The CDR3 bases are TGTGCCAGCAGCTCATTAGACCTCACCGGGGAGCTGTTTTTT.